The T cell receptor (beta chain) under discussion was sequenced for a study of T-cell memory formation after mild COVID-19. About the study: Largely, TCR clusters stayed within a single donor.

Trimming took off 4 bases at V and 8 bases at J, with 29 bases between the two ends. Germline V gene sequence: CDR1 SEHNR, CDR2 FQNEAQ (reference sequence). This CDR3 is built from 19 residues. Libraries for TCRalpha and TCRbeta carried sample barcodes and unique molecular identifiers via 5'RACE. Each CDR3 protein is one row after TCRdb ran MiXCR on the 5' RACE reads. Seen here are around 250,000 distinct CDR3 sequences, 8% to 9.5% observed once, and the top ten hold under 25%. Study-wide points: Contracting CD4+ clones were located mainly in CM and EM, and CD8+ clones in EMRA. Pre-infection memory contained some responding clones, which suggested that cross-reactive memory had joined.

The table lists this clonotype with many counts. Its antigen is not identified. Sequenced input: PBMCs or a T cell subset sorted from them (not recorded which). The V call is TRBV7-9, the J call TRBJ2-2; perhaps TRBD1 as D (6 bases). This sequence originates from a man aged 18 to 29 who had mild COVID-19 (a few samples of this study predate the infection). Cell type and time point are not known. CDR3: CASSSTELETGVQWGELFF. The CDR3 DNA reads TGTGCCAGCAGCTCCACGGAGTTGGAGACAGGCGTGCAGTGGGGGGAGCTGTTTTTT.